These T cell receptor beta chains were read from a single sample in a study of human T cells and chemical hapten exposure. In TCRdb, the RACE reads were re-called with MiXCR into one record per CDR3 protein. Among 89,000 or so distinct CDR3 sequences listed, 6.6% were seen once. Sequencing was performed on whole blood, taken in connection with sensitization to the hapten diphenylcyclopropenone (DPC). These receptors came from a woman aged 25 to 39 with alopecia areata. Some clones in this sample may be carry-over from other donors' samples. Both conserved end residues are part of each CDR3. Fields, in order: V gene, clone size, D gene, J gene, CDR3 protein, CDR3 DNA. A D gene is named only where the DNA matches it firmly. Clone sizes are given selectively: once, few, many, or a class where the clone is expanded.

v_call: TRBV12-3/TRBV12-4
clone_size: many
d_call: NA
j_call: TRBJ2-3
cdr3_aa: CASSPASPDTQYF
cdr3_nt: TGTGCCAGCAGTCCCGCGAGCCCAGATACGCAGTATTTT

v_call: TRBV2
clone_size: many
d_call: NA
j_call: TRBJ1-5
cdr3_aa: CASSDQGYPNQPQHF
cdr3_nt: TGTGCCAGCAGTGATCAGGGATACCCCAATCAGCCCCAGCATTTT

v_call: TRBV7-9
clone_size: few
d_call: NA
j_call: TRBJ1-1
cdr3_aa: CASSILDRLNTEAFF
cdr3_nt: TGTGCCAGCAGCATTCTGGACCGCTTGAACACTGAAGCTTTCTTT

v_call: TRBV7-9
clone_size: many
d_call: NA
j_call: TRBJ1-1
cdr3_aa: CASSLGRAMNTEAFF
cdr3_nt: TGTGCCAGCAGCTTAGGACGGGCAATGAACACTGAAGCTTTCTTT

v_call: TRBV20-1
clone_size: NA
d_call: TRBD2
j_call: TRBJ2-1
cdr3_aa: CSALSSGGAGNEQFF
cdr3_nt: TGCAGTGCTCTTTCTAGCGGGGGGGCTGGCAATGAGCAGTTCTTC

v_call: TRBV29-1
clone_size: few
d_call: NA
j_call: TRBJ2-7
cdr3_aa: CSVDGGPAYEQYF
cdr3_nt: TGCAGCGTTGACGGGGGGCCGGCCTACGAGCAGTACTTC

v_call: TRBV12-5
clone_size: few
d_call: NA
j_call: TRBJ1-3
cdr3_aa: CASGLGFGQSGNTIYF
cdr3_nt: TGTGCTAGTGGTTTGGGCTTTGGGCAGTCTGGAAACACCATATATTTT

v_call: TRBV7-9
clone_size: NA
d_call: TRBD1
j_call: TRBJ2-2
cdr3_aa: CASASGQGSTGELFF
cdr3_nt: TGTGCCTCCGCGTCGGGACAGGGCTCCACCGGGGAGCTGTTTTTT

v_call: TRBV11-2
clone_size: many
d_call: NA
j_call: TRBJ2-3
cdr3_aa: CASSLEWAEIRDTQYF
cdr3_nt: TGTGCCAGCAGCTTGGAGTGGGCAGAGATCAGAGATACGCAGTATTTT

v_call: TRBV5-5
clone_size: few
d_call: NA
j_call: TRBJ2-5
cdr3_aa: CASSFSGPQETQYF
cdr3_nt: TGTGCCAGCAGCTTCTCGGGGCCTCAAGAGACCCAGTACTTC

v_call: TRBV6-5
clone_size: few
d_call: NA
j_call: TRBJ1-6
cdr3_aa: CASRVTLPSYNSPLHF
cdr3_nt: TGTGCCAGCAGAGTTACGTTGCCCTCCTATAATTCACCCCTCCACTTT

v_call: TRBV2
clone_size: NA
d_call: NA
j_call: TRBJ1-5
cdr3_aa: CASSEALNQPQHF
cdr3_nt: TGTGCCAGCAGTGAAGCGCTTAATCAGCCCCAGCATTTT

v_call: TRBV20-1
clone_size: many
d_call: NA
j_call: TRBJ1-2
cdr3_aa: CRTQGPLFAF
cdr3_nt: TGCAGGACACAAGGTCCCCTTTTTGCCTTC

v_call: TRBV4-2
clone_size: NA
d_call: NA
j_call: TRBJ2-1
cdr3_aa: CASSQDMGAYNEQFF
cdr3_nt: TGTGCCAGCAGCCAAGATATGGGGGCCTACAATGAGCAGTTCTTC

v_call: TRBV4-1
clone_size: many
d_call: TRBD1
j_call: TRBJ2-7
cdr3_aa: CASSQGLRGQGYEQYF
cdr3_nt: TGCGCCAGCAGCCAAGGTCTCAGGGGACAGGGGTACGAGCAGTACTTC

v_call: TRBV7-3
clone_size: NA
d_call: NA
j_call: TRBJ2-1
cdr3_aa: CASSSGALTYNEQFF
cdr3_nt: TGTGCCAGCAGCTCGGGGGCCCTTACCTACAATGAGCAGTTCTTC

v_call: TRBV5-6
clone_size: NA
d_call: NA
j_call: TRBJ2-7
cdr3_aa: CASSWGSYEQYF
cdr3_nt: TGTGCCAGCAGCTGGGGCTCCTACGAGCAGTACTTC

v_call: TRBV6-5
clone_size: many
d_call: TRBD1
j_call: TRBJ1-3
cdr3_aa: CASSTGDSGNTIYF
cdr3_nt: TGTGCCAGCAGCACAGGGGATTCTGGAAACACCATATATTTT

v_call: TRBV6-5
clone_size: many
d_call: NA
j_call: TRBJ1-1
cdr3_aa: CASSRTGGTEAFF
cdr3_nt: TGTGCCAGCAGTCGGACCGGGGGGACTGAAGCTTTCTTT

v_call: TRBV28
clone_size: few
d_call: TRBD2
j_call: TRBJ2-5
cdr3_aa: CASLPRLAGRETQYF
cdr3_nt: TGTGCCAGCCTCCCGCGGCTAGCGGGGAGAGAGACCCAGTACTTC

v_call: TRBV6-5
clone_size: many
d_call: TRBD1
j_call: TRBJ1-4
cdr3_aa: CASSLQGTGRGEKLFF
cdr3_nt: TGTGCCAGCAGCCTTCAGGGGACAGGGAGAGGTGAAAAACTGTTTTTT

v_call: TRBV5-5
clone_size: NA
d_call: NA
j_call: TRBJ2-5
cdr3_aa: CASSLGPREETQYF
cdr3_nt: TGTGCCAGCAGCTTGGGTCCGAGGGAAGAGACCCAGTACTTC

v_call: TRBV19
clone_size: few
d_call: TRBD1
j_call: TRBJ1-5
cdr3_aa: CASTSSGTGLGPQHF
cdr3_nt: TGTGCCAGTACCTCGAGTGGGACAGGGTTAGGGCCCCAGCATTTT

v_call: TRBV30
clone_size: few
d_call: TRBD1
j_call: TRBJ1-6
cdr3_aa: CASQGVYNSPLHF
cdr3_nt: TGTGCCTCCCAGGGGGTCTATAATTCACCCCTCCACTTT

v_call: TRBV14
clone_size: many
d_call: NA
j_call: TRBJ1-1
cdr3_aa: CASSPQGSDTEAFF
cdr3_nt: TGTGCCAGCAGCCCACAGGGCTCGGACACTGAAGCTTTCTTT

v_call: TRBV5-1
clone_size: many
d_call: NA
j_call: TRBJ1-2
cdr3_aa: CASSLDSVYGYTF
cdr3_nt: TGCGCCAGCAGCTTGGACAGCGTTTATGGCTACACCTTC

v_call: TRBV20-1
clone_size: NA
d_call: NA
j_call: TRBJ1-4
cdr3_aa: CSASAGAKNEKLFF
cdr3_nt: TGCAGTGCTTCAGCCGGGGCGAAGAATGAAAAACTGTTTTTT